This T cell receptor beta chain was sequenced during a study of somatic mutations in cytotoxic T cells in rheumatoid arthritis. About the research overall: The flow sorting of some V beta antibody-stained T-cell populations reached nearly 100% purity, and the sorted populations included V beta1+ cells sequenced for TCRB.

Germline V gives CDR1 MGHRA, CDR2 YSYEKL. The CDR3 is 15 residues long. V was clipped by 1 base and J by 4 bases; unmatched bases: 4. Only in-frame clones appear in the TCRdb table, and some are missing; sequencing was by immunoSEQ multiplex PCR. Among 11,000 or so clones, 73% were seen once, and the ten largest hold 38%. Material: CD8+ T cells sorted from blood. The chain has TRBV4-1 and TRBJ2-1, with TRBD2 matching over 7 bases. The source is a man in his sixties in good health. The CDR3: CASSQVASGYNEQFF. The CDR3 DNA sequence: TGCGCCAGCAGCCAAGTGGCTAGCGGTTACAATGAGCAGTTCTTC.